What follows are 29 T cell receptor beta chains derived from one specimen sequenced in a study of control samples from healthy donors and cancer patients. Sequenced by immunoSEQ multiplex PCR; TCRdb stores in-frame clones only, minus some. The sample yields around 58,000 clones, around 95% seen once. The sequencing input was blood. The receptors here all came from a woman under 30 in good health.

This chain links TRBV19 with TRBJ1-5, with 7 bases that match TRBD1. Germline assignment: CDR1 LNHDA and CDR2 SQIVND (reference sequence). With V trimmed by 1 base and J by 8 bases, 5 bases remained unmatched. The CDR3 covers 14 residues. CDR3 residues: CASSIGGGGKPQHF. As DNA, the CDR3 is TGTGCCAGTAGTATAGGAGGGGGCGGGAAGCCCCAGCATTTT.

This chain uses TRBV6-2 or TRBV6-3 with TRBJ2-2; 10 bases fit TRBD2. The CDR3 is 14 residues long. Germline V CDR1 and CDR2: MNHEY, SVGEGT. J gave up 6 bases and V 2 bases, and 0 bases lay outside the gene matches. CDR3 in amino acids: CASSYTSGAGELFF. The CDR3 nucleotides are TGTGCCAGCAGTTACACTAGCGGGGCCGGGGAGCTGTTTTTT.

The chain uses TRBV7-2 and TRBJ1-2, with D maybe TRBD1 (6 bases). V lost 5 bases and J lost 8, with 15 bases in between. This CDR3 spans 13 amino acids. Germline values: CDR1 SGHTA, CDR2 FQGNSA. The CDR3 DNA follows: TGTGCCAGCAGCCCCGTCCTAGGGGGGGGCTACACCTTC. Amino acids: CASSPVLGGGYTF.

V gene TRBV6-5 combines with J gene TRBJ1-1; the match to TRBD1 covers 7 bases. The junction had 7 bases not matched to a gene; V was cut back by 4 bases and J by 5 bases. This CDR3 has 14 amino acids. Germline V CDR1 and CDR2: MNHEY, SVGAGI. The CDR3 here is CASSLRQGWTEAFF. The CDR3 DNA is TGTGCCAGCAGTTTGCGACAGGGATGGACTGAAGCTTTCTTT.

The rearrangement uses TRBV6-4 and TRBJ2-2, with D maybe TRBD1 (5 bases). The ends were cut back, 3 bases at V and 6 bases at J, with 8 bases in the middle. CDR3 length: 13 amino acids. The germline V gene has CDR1 MRHNA and CDR2 SNTAGT. The CDR3 protein is CASSEGDPGELFF. The CDR3, as DNA: TGTGCCAGCAGTGAAGGGGATCCCGGGGAGCTGTTTTTT.

The chain combines TRBV15 with TRBJ2-3; TRBD2 matches at 7 bases. V was pared by 0 bases and J by 0 bases, with 0 bases of the junction left unmatched. The CDR3 has 15 amino acids. The germline V gene encodes CDR1 LNHNV and CDR2 YYDKDF (reference sequence). CDR3 sequence: CATSREAGSTDTQYF. The DNA of the CDR3 is TGTGCCACCAGCAGAGAAGCGGGGAGCACAGATACGCAGTATTTT. Looking up the rest from reference TRBV15 and TRBJ2-3 gives the full variable domain: DAMVIQNPRYQVTQFGKPVTLSCSQTLNHNVMYWYQQKSSQAPKLLFHYYDKDFNNEADTPDNFQSRRPNTSFCFLDIRSPGLGDTAMYLCATSREAGSTDTQYFGPGTRLTVL.

The rearrangement joins TRBV28 to TRBJ1-5; no clear D gene. V shed 8 bases and J shed 2 bases, with 16 bases lying between them. The length of the CDR3 is 15 residues. Per germline, CDR1 MDHEN and CDR2 SYDVKM. CDR3 residues: CASGIRNRGNQPQHF. The CDR3 region has the DNA TGTGCCAGCGGTATAAGGAACCGGGGCAATCAGCCCCAGCATTTT. Full variable domain (missing parts from reference TRBV28 and TRBJ1-5): DVKVTQSSRYLVKRTGEKVFLECVQDMDHENMFWYRQDPGLGLRLIYFSYDVKMKEKGDIPEGYSVSREKKERFSLILESASTNQTSMYLCASGIRNRGNQPQHFGDGTRLSIL.

The J gene is TRBJ2-5, the V gene TRBV6-4, with D possibly called TRBD1 or TRBD2 (5 bases each). Trimming stripped 5 bases from V and 4 bases from J, with 11 bases between. This CDR3 is 13 amino acids long. Germline V gene sequence: CDR1 MRHNA, CDR2 SNTAGT. In DNA form, the CDR3 reads TGTGCCAGCAGTCTGGGGGTCGGAGAGACCCAGTACTTC. It encodes CASSLGVGETQYF.

Turning to this clone: The junction and the germline gene differ at one end; a read error may be behind it. Other DNA sequences from this sample encode an identical CDR3 as well. The V and J genes are TRBV7-2 and TRBJ1-1; the D is unclear. CDR1 SGHTA and CDR2 FQGNSA come from the germline V gene. The CDR3 contains 13 residues. CDR3 amino acids: CASSLDGGTEAFF. DNA of the CDR3: TGTGCCAGCAGCTTAGATGGCGGCACTGAGGCTTTCTTT.

The V gene is TRBV19, the J gene TRBJ1-2; D is possibly TRBD1 (5 bases). Between the trimmed V and J ends, which lost 1 base and 6 bases, there was a span of 15 bases. The CDR3 is 15 amino acids. Germline assignment: CDR1 LNHDA and CDR2 SQIVND (reference sequence). The CDR3 DNA sequence: TGTGCCAGTAGTATAGCCCCAGGGAAGCTGGATGGCTACACCTTC. Its protein is CASSIAPGKLDGYTF.

The chain links TRBV18 to TRBJ2-3; no reliable D call. Per germline, CDR1 KGHSH and CDR2 LQKENI. This CDR3 region has 15 residues. V was trimmed by 5 bases and J by 1 base, leaving 13 bases between them. DNA for the CDR3: TGTGCCAGCTCATCTTATCCCAGTCGCACAGATACGCAGTATTTT. Translated: CASSSYPSRTDTQYF.

The chain uses TRBV5-8 and TRBJ2-2, with a possible D match to TRBD1 (6 bases). Deletions cut 0 bases from V and 5 bases from J, with 20 bases between. The CDR3 extends over 18 amino acids. CDR1 and CDR2 (germline): SGHTS, YDEGEE. The CDR3, as DNA: TGTGCCAGCAGCTTGGATATTAGGTGGGCCCAGGGGACCGGGGAGCTGTTTTTT. Protein: CASSLDIRWAQGTGELFF.

The CDR3 DNA is TGCGCCAGCAGCTTGGAAGGACAGGGGGCCACAGATACGCAGTATTTT. This encodes CASSLEGQGATDTQYF. The V gene is TRBV5-1, the J gene TRBJ2-3, with 11 bases aligning to TRBD1. This CDR3 comprises 16 residues. Trimming took 0 bases from V and 2 from J; bases not matched to a gene: 2. Germline loops: CDR1 SGHRS, CDR2 YFSETQ.

In its sample, this clone was seen once. The chain employs TRBV6-4 and TRBJ2-3; 8 bases fit TRBD2. V dropped 3 bases and J dropped 2; count of bases not matched to a gene: 1. CDR1 is MRHNA and CDR2 is SNTAGT in the germline V gene. The CDR3 totals 14 residues. CDR3 region: CASSERGDTDTQYF. Here the CDR3 DNA reads TGTGCCAGCAGTGAGCGGGGGGACACAGATACGCAGTATTTT.

This clone turned up a few times. The rearrangement joins TRBV10-1 to TRBJ1-2; D call uncertain. V was clipped by 2 bases and J by 0 bases, with 4 bases between them. CDR1 WNHNN and CDR2 SYGVQD come from the germline V gene (reference sequence). The CDR3 has 13 amino acids. In nucleotides, the CDR3 is TGCGCCAGCAGTGAGGCAGCTAACTATGGCTACACCTTC. Translating gives CASSEAANYGYTF.

This chain joins TRBV6-5 and TRBJ2-3; TRBD1 agrees at 10 bases. Germline V gene sequence: CDR1 MNHEY, CDR2 SVGAGI. Trimming removed 2 bases from V and 3 bases from J; junction bases left unmatched: 5. The CDR3 length is 16 residues. The DNA for the CDR3 is TGTGCCAGCAGTTACATGGGACAGGGGTTTACAGATACGCAGTATTTT. Amino acid sequence: CASSYMGQGFTDTQYF.

V usage is TRBV27 and J usage is TRBJ1-6; 9 nucleotides match TRBD1. The CDR3 is 14 residues long. J was trimmed by 6 bases and V by 4 bases; bases with no gene match: 1. Germline values: CDR1 MNHEY, CDR2 SMNVEV (reference sequence). DNA for the CDR3: TGTGCCAGCAGTTCGGGACAGGGTAATTCACCCCTCCACTTT. Its translation: CASSSGQGNSPLHF.

The J gene is TRBJ2-3, the V gene TRBV4-1, with unresolved D. Germline CDR1 MGHRA, CDR2 YSYEKL. V lost 4 bases to trimming and J lost 6 bases, with 8 bases between them. The CDR3 is made up of 12 amino acids. This CDR3 reads CASSPMADTQYF. In DNA form, the CDR3 reads TGCGCCAGCAGCCCGATGGCGGATACGCAGTATTTT.

J is TRBJ1-2 and V is TRBV14, with TRBD1 matching over 7 bases. CDR3 length equals 13 residues. The V gene's germline CDR1 is SGHDN and CDR2 FVKESK. J gave up 8 bases and V 1 base, and 4 bases lay outside the gene matches. CDR3 sequence: CASSQVVQGGYTF. The CDR3 region has the DNA TGTGCCAGCAGCCAAGTTGTACAGGGGGGCTACACCTTC.

The chain employs TRBV6-5 and TRBJ2-7; 7 positions match TRBD2. V gave up 5 bases and J gave up 2 bases; unmatched junction bases: 6. The CDR3 spans 14 residues. Germline CDR1 reads MNHEY; CDR2 reads SVGAGI. The CDR3 here is CASSLLARTYEQYF. The CDR3 DNA reads TGTGCCAGCAGTCTACTAGCGCGGACCTACGAGCAGTACTTC.

The chain employs TRBV5-1 and TRBJ1-2; a possible D gene is TRBD1 (5 bases). Germline values: CDR1 SGHRS, CDR2 YFSETQ. There are 13 residues in the CDR3. Deletions cut 3 bases from V and 3 bases from J, with 9 bases between. As DNA, the CDR3 is TGCGCCAGCAGCTCCAGGGAATACTATGGCTACACCTTC. Its translation: CASSSREYYGYTF. Based on the CDR3 plus reference TRBV5-1 and TRBJ1-2, the full variable domain is KAGVTQTPRYLIKTRGQQVTLSCSPISGHRSVSWYQQTPGQGLQFLFEYFSETQRNKGNFPGRFSGRQFSNSRSEMNVSTLELGDSALYLCASSSREYYGYTFGSGTRLTVV.

The chain joins TRBV28 to TRBJ1-4; no clear D gene. V lost 7 bases and J lost 8, with 14 bases in between. CDR1 MDHEN and CDR2 SYDVKM come from the germline V gene. The CDR3 is made up of 13 amino acids. The CDR3 DNA is TGTGCCAGCAAGGAACAAGGAAGGGAAAAACTGTTTTTT. Its translation: CASKEQGREKLFF.

This chain joins TRBV5-1 and TRBJ1-2, with 7 nucleotides matching TRBD1. The length of the CDR3 is 13 residues. The V and J ends lost 4 bases and 4 bases, in that order; junction bases with no gene match: 4. Germline V gene data show CDR1 as SGHRS and CDR2 as YFSETQ. The chain's CDR3 is CASSEGQSYGYTF. As DNA, the CDR3 is TGCGCCAGCAGCGAGGGACAGAGCTATGGCTACACCTTC.

The V call is TRBV30, the J call TRBJ2-7, with 7 bases that match TRBD1. CDR1 is GTSNPN and CDR2 is SVGIG in the germline V gene (reference sequence). The CDR3 is 14 residues long. V was pared by 2 bases and J by 4 bases, with 8 bases of the junction left unmatched. The CDR3 spells CAWSPGTVLYEQYF. In DNA form, the CDR3 reads TGTGCCTGGAGTCCCGGGACAGTTCTATACGAGCAGTACTTC. Complete variable domain (other parts from reference TRBV30 and TRBJ2-7): SQTIHQWPATLVQPVGSPLSLECTVEGTSNPNLYWYRQAAGRGLQLLFYSVGIGQISSEVPQNLSASRPQDRQFILSSKKLLLSDSGFYLCAWSPGTVLYEQYFGPGTRLTVT.

The gene calls are TRBV24-1 and TRBJ1-5, with a weak D call TRBD1 (6 bases). CDR1 KGHDR and CDR2 SFDVKD come from the germline V gene. The CDR3 runs 14 residues. Between the trimmed V and J ends, which lost 8 bases and 4 bases, there was a span of 14 bases. The chain's CDR3 is CATTSDSSNQPQHF. CDR3 bases: TGTGCCACCACCTCGGACAGTTCGAATCAGCCCCAGCATTTT.

This chain joins TRBV18 and TRBJ2-7; no clear D. Between the trimmed V and J ends, which lost 2 bases and 2 bases, there was a span of 16 bases. Looked up from germline, CDR1 is KGHSH and CDR2 is LQKENI. The CDR3 loop spans 16 amino acids. The CDR3 sequence: CASSPLGGSTPYEQYF. The DNA for the CDR3 is TGTGCCAGCTCACCATTGGGCGGATCAACCCCCTACGAGCAGTACTTC.

The chain recombines TRBV2 with TRBJ1-6; D is undetermined. Germline assignment: CDR1 SNHLY and CDR2 FYNNEI. V lost 8 bases and J lost 6, with 11 bases in between. This CDR3 has 13 residues. The CDR3 is CASPRSVNSPLHF. Here the CDR3 DNA reads TGTGCCAGCCCTCGATCTGTTAATTCACCCCTCCACTTT.

V and J are TRBV29-1 and TRBJ1-2; a weak D match, TRBD1 (6 bases). V lost 3 bases, J lost 7 bases, and 12 bases lay in between. Germline V CDR1 and CDR2: SQVTM, ANQGSEA. The CDR3 totals 12 residues. The CDR3 DNA is TGCAGCGTTGAGACAGGCGCTGGTGGCTACACCTTC. Protein: CSVETGAGGYTF. Full variable domain (missing parts from reference TRBV29-1 and TRBJ1-2): SAVISQKPSRDICQRGTSLTIQCQVDSQVTMMFWYRQQPGQSLTLIATANQGSEATYESGFVIDKFPISRPNLTFSTLTVSNMSPEDSSIYLCSVETGAGGYTFGSGTRLTVV.

The V gene is TRBV2, the J gene TRBJ1-2; no firm D call. From germline, CDR1 is SNHLY and CDR2 FYNNEI. V lost 8 bases, J lost 2 bases, and 12 bases lay in between. The CDR3 loop spans 13 amino acids. CDR3 sequence: CASRRLRNYGYTF. The DNA for the CDR3 is TGTGCCAGCCGCCGACTGAGAAACTATGGCTACACCTTC.